These 21 T cell receptor beta chains were sequenced from one sample in a study of shared clonotypes between healthy human individuals. The data were produced by immunoSEQ multiplex PCR, yet TCRdb's version contains in-frame clones alone and is incomplete. Among approximately 2,000,000 clones listed, approximately 90% were seen once. The sequenced material came from naive CD4+ T cells from PBMCs. Subset reported: CD45RA+ positively selected. These receptor sequences come from a man between 18 and 29 years old in good health. Some clones in this sample may be carry-over from other donors' samples.

The chain joins TRBV7-6 to TRBJ2-7; 9 bases are shared with TRBD2. The ends lost 6 bases at V and 2 bases at J; junction bases unmatched: 8. Germline assignment: CDR1 SGHVS and CDR2 FNYEAQ. The CDR3 runs to 15 residues. In nucleotides, the CDR3 is TGTGCCAGCAGTTCCGCCGGACTAGCGCCCTACGAGCAGTACTTC. Residues: CASSSAGLAPYEQYF.

This sequence joins TRBV5-4 and TRBJ2-7, with D tentatively TRBD1 or TRBD2 (5 bases each). V was pared by 4 bases and J by 0 bases, with 11 bases between. This CDR3 has 14 residues. Germline V gene lookup returns CDR1 SGHNT and CDR2 YYREEE (reference sequence). CDR3 residues: CASSRRGSSYEQYF. For the CDR3, the DNA is TGTGCCAGCAGCCGTCGGGGCAGCTCCTACGAGCAGTACTTC.

J is TRBJ1-3 and V is TRBV28; D is undetermined. This CDR3 contains 18 residues. The V end was cut by 1 base, the J end by 0 bases, with 16 bases between. Germline assignment: CDR1 MDHEN and CDR2 SYDVKM. CDR3 region: CASSLYRVGSNSGNTIYF. The CDR3 region has the DNA TGTGCCAGCAGTTTATATCGAGTTGGCTCCAACTCTGGAAACACCATATATTTT.

The V and J genes are TRBV4-2 and TRBJ2-3; possibly TRBD2 for D (5 bases). Germline CDR1 LGHNA, CDR2 YNFKEQ. The CDR3 consists of 14 residues. Trimming left V 4 bases short and J 2 bases short, with 10 bases between. This CDR3 is CASSRLSDTDTQYF. The CDR3, as DNA: TGTGCCAGCAGCCGACTATCCGACACAGATACGCAGTATTTT.

The chain couples TRBV27 to TRBJ1-3; D ambiguous. Per the germline V gene, CDR1 is MNHEY and CDR2 is SMNVEV (reference sequence). CDR3 size: 13 residues. Trimming left V 9 bases short and J 0 bases short, with 9 bases between. CDR3 DNA sequence: TGTGCCAGGGGAGGAAGCTCTGGAAACACCATATATTTT. Protein sequence: CARGGSSGNTIYF.

The genes are TRBV5-1 and TRBJ2-1; D is possibly TRBD2 (5 bases). The CDR3 contains 15 residues. V was shortened by 3 bases and J by 6 bases, with 16 bases between the two germline ends. Per germline, CDR1 SGHRS and CDR2 YFSETQ. The CDR3 bases are TGCGCCAGCAGCTCCGACCCCCGGGGTCTCAATGAGCAGTTCTTC. Its protein product is CASSSDPRGLNEQFF.

Notes on this clone: The same CDR3 can be traced to other DNA sequences in this sample. For the CDR3, the DNA is TGTGCCAGCTCACCTCCAGGACAGGGAATTTACGAGCAGTACTTC. This encodes CASSPPGQGIYEQYF. The rearrangement links TRBV18 to TRBJ2-7; 8 positions agree with TRBD1. The CDR3 sequence is 15 residues long. Germline CDR1 is KGHSH and CDR2 is LQKENI. Trimming removed 3 bases from V and 4 bases from J; junction bases left unmatched: 8.

This chain joins TRBV7-9 and TRBJ1-1; no clear D. The CDR3 has 14 residues. Germline CDR1 and CDR2: SEHNR and FQNEAQ (reference sequence). V lost 5 bases, J lost 1 base, and 11 bases lay in between. DNA for the CDR3: TGTGCCAGCAGCACAAAGGACTGGAACACTGAAGCTTTCTTT. Residues: CASSTKDWNTEAFF.

With respect to this clone: In the same sample, other DNA sequences code for this CDR3. The J gene is TRBJ2-5, the V gene TRBV9; 13 nucleotides align to TRBD2. V shed 2 bases, J shed 1 base, and the junction held 2 bases outside the gene matches. CDR1 is SGDLS and CDR2 is YYNGEE in the germline V gene. The CDR3 is made up of 16 amino acids. The CDR3 DNA is TGTGCCAGCAGCGTCGGGACTAGCGGGACCCAAGAGACCCAGTACTTC. Its protein product is CASSVGTSGTQETQYF.

V usage is TRBV7-9 and J usage is TRBJ1-2, with a weak D call TRBD1 (5 bases). The germline CDR1 and CDR2 sequences are SEHNR and FQNEAQ (reference sequence). V lost 4 bases and J 6 bases, leaving 12 bases between the germline ends. CDR3 length: 13 residues. The CDR3 protein is CASSYPRGDGYTF. The CDR3 DNA reads TGTGCCAGCAGCTACCCTCGGGGGGATGGCTACACCTTC.

About this clone: This CDR3 is also generated by other DNA sequences in the sample. The J gene is TRBJ2-1, the V gene TRBV28; a possible D gene is TRBD2 (6 bases). V was shortened by 2 bases and J by 4 bases, with 12 bases between the two germline ends. This CDR3 spans 15 amino acids. Germline V gene data show CDR1 as MDHEN and CDR2 as SYDVKM. As DNA, the CDR3 is TGTGCCAGCAGTTTACCCGGGAGTAGGTACAATGAGCAGTTCTTC. Protein product: CASSLPGSRYNEQFF.

CDR3 DNA: TGTGCCAGCAGCTCCACGGGGGAGCATCAGCCCCAGCATTTT. Its translation is CASSSTGEHQPQHF. This chain joins TRBV7-9 and TRBJ1-5, with D possibly TRBD1 on 5 matching bases. Trimming cost V 4 bases and J 5 bases, with 12 bases left between them. Germline V lookup: CDR1 SEHNR, CDR2 FQNEAQ (reference sequence). There are 14 residues in the CDR3.

The CDR3 is CASSGVGELFF. The CDR3 region has the DNA TGTGCCAGCAGCGGGGTGGGGGAGCTGTTTTTT. This sequence joins TRBV7-2 and TRBJ2-2; D not resolved. Germline CDR1 and CDR2: SGHTA and FQGNSA. The CDR3 runs to 11 residues. V was shortened by 5 bases and J by 8 bases, with 6 bases between the two germline ends. The full variable domain, rest sourced from reference TRBV7-2 and TRBJ2-2, is GAGVSQSPSNKVTEKGKDVELRCDPISGHTALYWYRQSLGQGLEFLIYFQGNSAPDKSGLPSDRFSAERTGGSVSTLTIQRTQQEDSAVYLCASSGVGELFFGEGSRLTVL.

Comment on this clone: This sample includes further DNA sequences coding for the same CDR3. V usage is TRBV6-5 and J usage is TRBJ2-1; D remains ambiguous. V dropped 2 bases and J dropped 9 bases, with 5 bases sitting between them. The CDR3 contains 11 residues. Germline-derived CDR1 and CDR2 are MNHEY and SVGAGI. CDR3 coding DNA: TGTGCCAGCAGTTACGGCGGTGAGCAGTTCTTC. Residues: CASSYGGEQFF.

This chain joins TRBV27 and TRBJ1-1, with TRBD1 matching over 7 bases. From germline, CDR1 is MNHEY and CDR2 SMNVEV (reference sequence). The CDR3 extends over 13 amino acids. V lost 8 bases and J lost 0; bases outside the gene matches: 3. As DNA, the CDR3 is TGTGCCAGCGGGGACAGAATGAACACTGAAGCTTTCTTT. It translates to CASGDRMNTEAFF.

The CDR3 region is CASRKQETQYF. CDR3 bases: TGTGCCAGCAGGAAACAAGAGACCCAGTACTTC. The rearrangement joins TRBV6-1 to TRBJ2-5, with D unclear. Trimming pared 6 bases from V and 2 bases from J, leaving 4 bases between. The germline gives CDR1 MNHNS, CDR2 SASEGT. This CDR3 contains 11 residues.

The rearrangement links TRBV28 to TRBJ2-5; either TRBD1 or TRBD2 may supply D (5 bases each). CDR3 length equals 16 residues. V shed 5 bases and J shed 5 bases, with 21 bases lying between them. CDR1 and CDR2 (germline): MDHEN, SYDVKM. CDR3 in amino acids: CASSLPPGLGTETQYF. DNA of the CDR3: TGTGCCAGCAGTCTCCCCCCTGGGTTGGGGACGGAGACCCAGTACTTC.

This clone was seen only once. The chain carries TRBV9 and TRBJ2-7, with D uncertain. CDR1 and CDR2 from the germline V gene are SGDLS and YYNGEE. The CDR3 runs to 13 residues. V lost 1 base to trimming and J lost 0 bases, with 5 bases between them. The CDR3 nucleotides are TGTGCCAGCAGCGTACAATCCTCCTACGAGCAGTACTTC. Its protein is CASSVQSSYEQYF.

This chain links TRBV5-1 with TRBJ2-5, with a possible D match to TRBD1 (8 bases). Germline V lookup: CDR1 SGHRS, CDR2 YFSETQ. The CDR3 covers 18 residues. Trimming removed 1 base at V and 4 bases at J, with 23 bases between. The DNA of the CDR3 is TGCGCCAGCAGCTTGCTAGCAAGCGGGACAGGCCGACGAGAGACCCAGTACTTC. Its protein product is CASSLLASGTGRRETQYF.

Only a few counts were recorded for this clone. The rearrangement links TRBV25-1 to TRBJ2-7; D not certain. The CDR3 has 11 amino acids. Germline loops: CDR1 MGHDK, CDR2 SYGVNS. Trimming removed 6 bases at V and 7 bases at J, with 10 bases between. The CDR3 DNA sequence: TGTGCCAGCAGATCCCCACGGGAGCAGTACTTC. Translated, it gives CASRSPREQYF.

The rearrangement links TRBV4-2 to TRBJ1-1; possibly TRBD1 for D (5 bases). V dropped 1 base and J dropped 3 bases, with 12 bases sitting between them. Germline CDR1 and CDR2: LGHNA and YNFKEQ. The CDR3 loop spans 15 amino acids. CDR3 sequence: CASSQGILGDTEAFF. The DNA of the CDR3 is TGTGCCAGCAGCCAAGGTATCCTAGGGGACACTGAAGCTTTCTTT.